This TCR beta chain is drawn from a study of long-term antiretroviral therapy in people with HIV. Study-wide results and limits: Clones expanded before ART dominated the repertoire at all time points. Diversity increased after ART yet remained lower than in transplant donor controls.

The V and J ends lost 5 bases and 1 base respectively, with 8 bases between them. Per germline, CDR1 SGHNT and CDR2 YENEEA. The CDR3 loop spans 13 amino acids. With respect to this clone: The antigen is undetermined.

Runs used v3.0 of the immunoSEQ assay and were done at survey level. Libraries were prepared by immunoSEQ multiplex PCR; TCRdb keeps only in-frame clonotypes and omits some of them. Of some 20,000 clones in the sample, around four fifths are singletons; the top ten hold 8.8%. The V and J genes are TRBV11-3 and TRBJ1-1; possible D gene TRBD1, 5 bases. The sequence was collected from a woman aged 40 to 50 with HIV. The starting material was unsorted PBMCs, obtained 1.2 years after starting antiretroviral therapy. The DNA for the CDR3 is TGTGCCAGCAGCGCGACAGAGAACACTGAAGCTTTCTTT. Amino acids: CASSATENTEAFF.